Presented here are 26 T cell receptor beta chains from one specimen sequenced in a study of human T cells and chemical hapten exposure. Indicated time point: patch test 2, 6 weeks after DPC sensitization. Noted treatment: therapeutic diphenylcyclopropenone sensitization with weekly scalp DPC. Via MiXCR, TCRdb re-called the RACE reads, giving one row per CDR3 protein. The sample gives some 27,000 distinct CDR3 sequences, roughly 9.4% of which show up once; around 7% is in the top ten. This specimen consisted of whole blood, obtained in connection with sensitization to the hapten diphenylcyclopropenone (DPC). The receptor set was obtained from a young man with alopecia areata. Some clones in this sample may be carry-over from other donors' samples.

This CDR3 reads CSVDGSRWTDTQYF. The CDR3 nucleotides read TGCAGCGTTGACGGGTCTCGATGGACAGATACGCAGTATTTT. V is TRBV29-1 and J is TRBJ2-3; D gene ambiguous. Trimming took off 3 bases at V and 3 bases at J, with 13 bases between the two ends. Looked up from germline, CDR1 is SQVTM and CDR2 is ANQGSEA. The CDR3 spans 14 residues.

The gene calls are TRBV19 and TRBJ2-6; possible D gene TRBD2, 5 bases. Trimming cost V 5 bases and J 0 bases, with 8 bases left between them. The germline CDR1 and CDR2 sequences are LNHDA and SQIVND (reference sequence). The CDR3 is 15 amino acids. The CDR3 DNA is TGTGCCAGTAGTGTCGGGAACTCTGGGGCCAACGTCCTGACTTTC. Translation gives CASSVGNSGANVLTF. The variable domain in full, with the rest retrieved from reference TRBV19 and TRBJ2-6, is DGGITQSPKYLFRKEGQNVTLSCEQNLNHDAMYWYRQDPGQGLRLIYYSQIVNDFQKGDIAEGYSVSREKKESFPLTVTSAQKNPTAFYLCASSVGNSGANVLTFGAGSRLTVL.

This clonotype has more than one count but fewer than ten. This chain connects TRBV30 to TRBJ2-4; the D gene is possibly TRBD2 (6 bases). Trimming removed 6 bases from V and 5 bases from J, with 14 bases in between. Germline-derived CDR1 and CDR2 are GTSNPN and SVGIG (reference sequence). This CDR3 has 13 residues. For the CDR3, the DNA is TGTGCCTGCTATACCGGGACTGAAAACATTCAGTACTTC. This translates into CACYTGTENIQYF.

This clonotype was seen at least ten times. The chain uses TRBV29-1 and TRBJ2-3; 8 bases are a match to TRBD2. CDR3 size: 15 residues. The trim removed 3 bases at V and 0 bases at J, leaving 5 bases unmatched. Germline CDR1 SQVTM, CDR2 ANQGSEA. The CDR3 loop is CSVDPAGDSTDTQYF. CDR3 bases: TGCAGCGTTGACCCAGCGGGGGATAGCACAGATACGCAGTATTTT.

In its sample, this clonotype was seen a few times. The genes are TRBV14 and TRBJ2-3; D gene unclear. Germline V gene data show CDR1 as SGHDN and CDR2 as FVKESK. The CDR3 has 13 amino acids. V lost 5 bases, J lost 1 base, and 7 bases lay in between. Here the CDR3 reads CASSFEGTDTQYF. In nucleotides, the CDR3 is TGTGCCAGCAGCTTCGAGGGCACAGATACGCAGTATTTT. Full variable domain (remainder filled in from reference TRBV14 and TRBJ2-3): EAGVTQFPSHSVIEKGQTVTLRCDPISGHDNLYWYRRVMGKEIKFLLHFVKESKQDESGMPNNRFLAERTGGTYSTLKVQPAELEDSGVYFCASSFEGTDTQYFGPGTRLTVL.

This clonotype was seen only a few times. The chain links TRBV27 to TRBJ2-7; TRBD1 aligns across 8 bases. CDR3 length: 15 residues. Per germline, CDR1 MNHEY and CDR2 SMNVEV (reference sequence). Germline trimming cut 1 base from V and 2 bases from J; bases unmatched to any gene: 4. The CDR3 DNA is TGTGCCAGCAGTTTATGGGGACAGGTTGCCTACGAGCAGTACTTC. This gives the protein CASSLWGQVAYEQYF.

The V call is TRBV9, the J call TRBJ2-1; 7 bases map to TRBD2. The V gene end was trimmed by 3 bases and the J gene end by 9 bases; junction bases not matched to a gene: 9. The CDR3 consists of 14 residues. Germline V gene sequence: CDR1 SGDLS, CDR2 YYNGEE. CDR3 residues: CASSGGGRESEQFF. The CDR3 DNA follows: TGTGCCAGCAGCGGAGGTGGGCGGGAGAGTGAGCAGTTCTTC. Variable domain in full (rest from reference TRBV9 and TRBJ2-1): DSGVTQTPKHLITATGQRVTLRCSPRSGDLSVYWYQQSLDQGLQFLIQYYNGEERAKGNILERFSAQQFPDLHSELNLSSLELGDSALYFCASSGGGRESEQFFGPGTRLTVL.

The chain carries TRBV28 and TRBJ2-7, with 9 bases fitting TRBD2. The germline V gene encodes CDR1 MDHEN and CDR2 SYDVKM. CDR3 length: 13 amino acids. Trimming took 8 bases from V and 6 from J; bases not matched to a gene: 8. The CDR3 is CASAGGPPCEQYF. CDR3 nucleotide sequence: TGTGCCAGCGCGGGAGGGCCCCCGTGCGAGCAGTACTTC.

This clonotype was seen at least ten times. CDR3: CASSFRAGSSYNEQFF. Here the CDR3 DNA reads TGTGCCAGCAGCTTTCGGGCGGGTAGCTCCTACAATGAGCAGTTCTTC. The chain employs TRBV7-6 and TRBJ2-1; the D gene is possibly TRBD2 (5 bases). CDR1 is SGHVS and CDR2 is FNYEAQ in the germline V gene. The germline V and J ends were trimmed by 3 bases and 0 bases, with 12 bases remaining between them. This CDR3 region has 16 residues.

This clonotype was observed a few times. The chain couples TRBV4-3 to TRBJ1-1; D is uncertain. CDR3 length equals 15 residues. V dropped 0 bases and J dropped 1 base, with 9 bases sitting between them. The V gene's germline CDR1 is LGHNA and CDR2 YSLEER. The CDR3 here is CASSQDLGQNTEAFF. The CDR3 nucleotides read TGCGCCAGCAGCCAAGATCTAGGCCAGAACACTGAAGCTTTCTTT.

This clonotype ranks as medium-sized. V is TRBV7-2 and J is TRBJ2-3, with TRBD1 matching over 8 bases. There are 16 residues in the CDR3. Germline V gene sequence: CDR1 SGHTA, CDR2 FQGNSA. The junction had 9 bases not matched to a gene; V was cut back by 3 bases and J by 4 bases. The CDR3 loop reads CASSFLGQGASDTQYF. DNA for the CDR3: TGTGCCAGCAGCTTTTTAGGTCAGGGGGCCTCAGATACGCAGTATTTT.

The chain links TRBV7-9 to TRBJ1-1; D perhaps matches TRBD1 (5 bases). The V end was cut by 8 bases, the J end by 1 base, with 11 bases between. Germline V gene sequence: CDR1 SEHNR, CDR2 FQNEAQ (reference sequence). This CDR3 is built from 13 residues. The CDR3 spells CASGGRKNTEAFF. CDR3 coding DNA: TGTGCCAGCGGGGGACGGAAGAACACTGAAGCTTTCTTT.

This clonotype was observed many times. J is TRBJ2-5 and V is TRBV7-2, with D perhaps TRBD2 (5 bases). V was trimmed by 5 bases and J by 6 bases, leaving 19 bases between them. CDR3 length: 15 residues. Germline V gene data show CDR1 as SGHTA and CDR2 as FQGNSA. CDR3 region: CASSQQMRELKTQYF. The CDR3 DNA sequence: TGTGCCAGCAGCCAACAGATGAGGGAGTTGAAGACCCAGTACTTC.

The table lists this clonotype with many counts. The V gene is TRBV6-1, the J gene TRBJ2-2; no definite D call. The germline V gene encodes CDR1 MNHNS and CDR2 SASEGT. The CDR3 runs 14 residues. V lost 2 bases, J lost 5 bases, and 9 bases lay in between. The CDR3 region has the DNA TGTGCCAGCAGTGAACTGGGTTGGACCGGGGAGCTGTTTTTT. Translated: CASSELGWTGELFF.

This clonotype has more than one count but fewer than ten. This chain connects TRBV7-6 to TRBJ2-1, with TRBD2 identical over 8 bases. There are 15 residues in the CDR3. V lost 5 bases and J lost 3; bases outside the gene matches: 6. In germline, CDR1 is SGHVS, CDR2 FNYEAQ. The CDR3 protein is CASSLSGSHYNEQFF. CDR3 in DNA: TGTGCCAGCAGCCTGAGCGGGAGCCACTACAATGAGCAGTTCTTC.

The CDR3 is CASSNAAAGVVYEQYF. The CDR3 DNA follows: TGTGCCAGCAGTAACGCTGCGGCGGGAGTAGTGTACGAGCAGTACTTC. The J gene is TRBJ2-7, the V gene TRBV27; 7 nucleotides match TRBD2. Per the germline V gene, CDR1 is MNHEY and CDR2 is SMNVEV (reference sequence). Germline trimming cut 5 bases from V and 4 bases from J; bases unmatched to any gene: 14. The CDR3 spans 16 residues.

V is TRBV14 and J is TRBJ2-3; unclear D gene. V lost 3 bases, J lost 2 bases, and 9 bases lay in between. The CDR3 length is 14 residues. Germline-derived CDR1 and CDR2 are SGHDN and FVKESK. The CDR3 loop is CASSQDLHTDTQYF. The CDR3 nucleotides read TGTGCCAGCAGCCAGGATCTTCACACAGATACGCAGTATTTT. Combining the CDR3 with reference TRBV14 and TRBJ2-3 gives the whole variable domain EAGVTQFPSHSVIEKGQTVTLRCDPISGHDNLYWYRRVMGKEIKFLLHFVKESKQDESGMPNNRFLAERTGGTYSTLKVQPAELEDSGVYFCASSQDLHTDTQYFGPGTRLTVL.

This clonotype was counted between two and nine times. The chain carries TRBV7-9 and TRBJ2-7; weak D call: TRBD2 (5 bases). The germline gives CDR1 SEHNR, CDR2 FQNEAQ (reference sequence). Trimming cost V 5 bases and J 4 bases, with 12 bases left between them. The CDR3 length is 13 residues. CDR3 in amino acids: CASSPRGIYEQYF. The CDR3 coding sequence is TGTGCCAGCAGCCCCCGGGGTATATACGAGCAGTACTTC. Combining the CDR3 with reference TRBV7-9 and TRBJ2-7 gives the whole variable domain DTGVSQNPRHKITKRGQNVTFRCDPISEHNRLYWYRQTLGQGPEFLTYFQNEAQLEKSRLLSDRFSAERPKGSFSTLEIQRTEQGDSAMYLCASSPRGIYEQYFGPGTRLTVT.

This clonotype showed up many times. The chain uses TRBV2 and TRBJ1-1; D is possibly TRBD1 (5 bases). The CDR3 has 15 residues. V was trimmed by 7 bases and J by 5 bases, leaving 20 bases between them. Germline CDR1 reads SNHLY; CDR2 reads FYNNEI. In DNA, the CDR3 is TGTGCCAGCATGGCAGGTGGGGGGTTCTTGACTGAAGCTTTCTTT. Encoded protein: CASMAGGGFLTEAFF.

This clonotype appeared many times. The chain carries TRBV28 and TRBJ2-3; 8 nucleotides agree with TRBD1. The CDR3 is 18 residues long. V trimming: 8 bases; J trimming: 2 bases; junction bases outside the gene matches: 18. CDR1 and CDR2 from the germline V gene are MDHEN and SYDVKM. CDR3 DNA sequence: TGTGCCAGCCGCGGTCCGTGGGGGGTCAGGGGGCCCACAGATACGCAGTATTTT. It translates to CASRGPWGVRGPTDTQYF.

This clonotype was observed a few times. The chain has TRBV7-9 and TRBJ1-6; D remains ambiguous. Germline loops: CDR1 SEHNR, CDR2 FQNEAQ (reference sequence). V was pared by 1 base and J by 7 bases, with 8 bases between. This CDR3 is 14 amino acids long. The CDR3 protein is CASSLEKSNSPLHF. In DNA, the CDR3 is TGTGCCAGCAGCTTAGAAAAATCGAATTCACCCCTCCACTTT. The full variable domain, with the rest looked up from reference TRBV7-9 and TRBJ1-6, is DTGVSQNPRHKITKRGQNVTFRCDPISEHNRLYWYRQTLGQGPEFLTYFQNEAQLEKSRLLSDRFSAERPKGSFSTLEIQRTEQGDSAMYLCASSLEKSNSPLHFGNGTRLTVT.

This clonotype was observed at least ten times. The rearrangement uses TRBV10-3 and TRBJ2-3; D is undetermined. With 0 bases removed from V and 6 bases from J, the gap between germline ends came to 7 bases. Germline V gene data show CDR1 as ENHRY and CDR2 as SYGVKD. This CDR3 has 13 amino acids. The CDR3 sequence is CAISESLEDTQYF. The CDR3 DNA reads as TGTGCCATCAGTGAGTCGCTCGAGGATACGCAGTATTTT.

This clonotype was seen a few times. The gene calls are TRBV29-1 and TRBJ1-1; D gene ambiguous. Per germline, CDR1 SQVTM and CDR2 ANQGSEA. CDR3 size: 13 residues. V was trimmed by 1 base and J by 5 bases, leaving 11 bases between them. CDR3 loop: CSVEVVARTEAFF. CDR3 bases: TGCAGCGTTGAAGTAGTGGCAAGGACTGAAGCTTTCTTT.

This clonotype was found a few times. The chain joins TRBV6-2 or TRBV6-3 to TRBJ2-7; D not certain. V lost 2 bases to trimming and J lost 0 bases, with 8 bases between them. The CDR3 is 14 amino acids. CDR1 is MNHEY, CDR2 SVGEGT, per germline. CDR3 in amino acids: CASSYRLTSYEQYF. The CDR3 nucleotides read TGTGCCAGCAGTTACCGCCTAACCTCCTACGAGCAGTACTTC.

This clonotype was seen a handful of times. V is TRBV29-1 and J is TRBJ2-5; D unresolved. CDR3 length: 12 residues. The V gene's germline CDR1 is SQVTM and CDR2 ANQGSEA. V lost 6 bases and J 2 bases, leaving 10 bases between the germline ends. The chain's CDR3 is CSVNVPQETQYF. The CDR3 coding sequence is TGCAGCGTAAACGTACCTCAAGAGACCCAGTACTTC.

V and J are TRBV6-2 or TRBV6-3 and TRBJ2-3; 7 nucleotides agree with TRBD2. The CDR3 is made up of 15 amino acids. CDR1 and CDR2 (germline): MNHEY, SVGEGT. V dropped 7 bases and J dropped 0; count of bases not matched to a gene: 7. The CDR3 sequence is CASTLSGVSTDTQYF. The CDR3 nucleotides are TGTGCCAGCACCCTAAGCGGGGTTAGCACAGATACGCAGTATTTT.